One sample yielded the 30 T cell receptor beta chains listed below, sequenced in a study of vaccination and CD4 T cells after COVID-19. The antigens of these receptors remain unknown. Treatment denoted: roughly 11-day PBMC culture with coronavirus spike peptide pools or control peptides (ViraFEST assay). CD4+ T cells that had been cultured provided DNA sequenced with the Oncomine TCR Beta short-read assay. TCRdb reprocessed the PCR reads with MiXCR, giving one entry per CDR3 protein. The table has around 19,000 distinct CDR3 sequences, over 45% seen once. Sequencing was performed on CD4+ T cells from blood, cultured in vitro. These receptors all stem from a human donor who had recovered from COVID-19.

The V and J genes are TRBV5-1 and TRBJ2-7; a possible D gene is TRBD1 (5 bases). CDR1 SGHRS and CDR2 YFSETQ come from the germline V gene. Trimming removed 0 bases at V and 6 bases at J, with 16 bases between. This CDR3 is built from 15 residues. The CDR3 region has the DNA TGCGCCAGCAGCTTGGGTAAGGCAGGGTGGGGCGAGCAGTACTTC. Amino acids: CASSLGKAGWGEQYF. Together with reference TRBV5-1 and TRBJ2-7, the CDR3 gives the full variable domain: KAGVTQTPRYLIKTRGQQVTLSCSPISGHRSVSWYQQTPGQGLQFLFEYFSETQRNKGNFPGRFSGRQFSNSRSEMNVSTLELGDSALYLCASSLGKAGWGEQYFGPGTRLTVT.

This clonotype was counted only a few times. The chain recombines TRBV7-3 with TRBJ1-3; D gene unclear. This CDR3 has 13 amino acids. From germline, CDR1 is SGHTA and CDR2 FQGTGA. Trimming removed 1 base from V and 8 bases from J, with 9 bases in between. Written as DNA, the CDR3 is TGTGCCAGCAGCTTAAATCTAGGAGACACCATATATTTT. The encoded protein is CASSLNLGDTIYF.

V and J are TRBV6-5 and TRBJ2-1; tentative D call: TRBD1 (5 bases). The CDR3 loop spans 12 amino acids. The V and J ends lost 2 bases and 15 bases respectively, with 14 bases between them. Germline CDR1 reads MNHEY; CDR2 reads SVGAGI. CDR3 DNA: TGTGCCAGCAGTTACGCGGCAGGGAACCTGTTCTTC. It encodes CASSYAAGNLFF.

The chain joins TRBV7-9 to TRBJ1-2; no clear D. Germline V gene data show CDR1 as SEHNR and CDR2 as FQNEAQ (reference sequence). Trimming removed 4 bases at V and 10 bases at J, with 19 bases between. This CDR3 has 14 amino acids. CDR3: CASSSKTDTVDYTF. Here the CDR3 DNA reads TGTGCCAGCAGCTCAAAAACGGATACAGTTGACTACACCTTC.

V gene TRBV27 combines with J gene TRBJ1-6; TRBD1 agrees at 8 bases. V lost 6 bases and J lost 9; bases outside the gene matches: 10. The CDR3 extends over 15 amino acids. Germline V gene sequence: CDR1 MNHEY, CDR2 SMNVEV (reference sequence). CDR3 region: CASRPVGQDGSPLHF. As DNA, the CDR3 is TGTGCCAGCAGACCTGTGGGACAGGACGGTTCACCCCTCCACTTT.

Comments on this clonotype: The junction departs from germline at one end; a sequencing error may be responsible. The rearrangement uses TRBV10-3 and TRBJ1-1, with TRBD1 identical over 7 bases. Germline V gene lookup returns CDR1 ENHRY and CDR2 SYGVKD. CDR3 length: 15 residues. In nucleotides, the CDR3 is TGTGTCATCAGACCCTATGAGGGGGCCACGACTGAAGCTTTCTTT. Amino acids: CVIRPYEGATTEAFF.

This rearrangement joins TRBV12-3 or TRBV12-4 to TRBJ1-1, with 10 bases matching TRBD1. J was trimmed by 6 bases and V by 5 bases; bases with no gene match: 9. CDR3 length: 15 amino acids. The CDR3 sequence is CASSPRRDRGSEAFF. CDR3 coding DNA: TGTGCCAGCAGTCCGCGTAGGGACAGGGGATCTGAAGCTTTCTTT.

The genes are TRBV2 and TRBJ1-1; TRBD1 aligns across 8 bases. CDR1 SNHLY and CDR2 FYNNEI come from the germline V gene. V shed 7 bases and J 4 bases; nucleotides not matched to a gene: 8. The CDR3 covers 14 residues. CDR3 sequence reads: CASTRQGSGTEAFF. As DNA, the CDR3 is TGTGCCAGCACTCGACAGGGGAGCGGCACTGAAGCTTTCTTT.

The rearrangement joins TRBV15 to TRBJ1-1, with a tentative D call TRBD1 (6 bases). Germline CDR1 and CDR2: LNHNV and YYDKDF (reference sequence). The CDR3 length is 16 residues. Trimming stripped 0 bases from V and 0 bases from J, with 11 bases between. The CDR3 here is CATSRDLDSMNTEAFF. DNA for the CDR3: TGTGCCACCAGCAGAGATTTGGACAGCATGAACACTGAAGCTTTCTTT. Full variable domain (missing parts from reference TRBV15 and TRBJ1-1): DAMVIQNPRYQVTQFGKPVTLSCSQTLNHNVMYWYQQKSSQAPKLLFHYYDKDFNNEADTPDNFQSRRPNTSFCFLDIRSPGLGDTAMYLCATSRDLDSMNTEAFFGQGTRLTVV.

The chain has TRBV5-4 and TRBJ2-7; 10 bases map to TRBD1. CDR3 length equals 14 residues. J was trimmed by 4 bases and V by 3 bases; bases with no gene match: 4. Germline CDR1 is SGHNT and CDR2 is YYREEE (reference sequence). CDR3 protein: CASSWDRGRYEQYF. The CDR3 coding sequence is TGTGCCAGCAGCTGGGACAGGGGAAGGTACGAGCAGTACTTC. The variable domain in full, with the rest retrieved from reference TRBV5-4 and TRBJ2-7, is ETGVTQSPTHLIKTRGQQVTLRCSSQSGHNTVSWYQQALGQGPQFIFQYYREEENGRGNFPPRFSGLQFPNYSSELNVNALELDDSALYLCASSWDRGRYEQYFGPGTRLTVT.

This clonotype was recorded only once. CDR3: CASRQQGRDYGYTF. CDR3 coding DNA: TGTGCCAGCAGACAACAGGGACGGGACTATGGCTACACCTTC. V and J are TRBV6-1 and TRBJ1-2, with a possible D match to TRBD1 (6 bases). CDR1 and CDR2 from the germline V gene are MNHNS and SASEGT. V was clipped by 6 bases and J by 3 bases, with 14 bases between them. This CDR3 has 14 residues.

The chain recombines TRBV24-1 with TRBJ2-1, with 7 bases identical to TRBD2. This CDR3 has 16 residues. V trimming: 7 bases; J trimming: 2 bases; junction bases outside the gene matches: 10. CDR1 and CDR2 (germline): KGHDR, SFDVKD. CDR3 loop: CATSDRAGAAYNEQFF. The CDR3 DNA is TGTGCCACCAGCGATCGGGCGGGAGCAGCCTACAATGAGCAGTTCTTC.

This clonotype has more than one count but fewer than ten. This chain connects TRBV15 to TRBJ2-7, with 10 bases aligning to TRBD2. V lost 0 bases and J lost 8; bases outside the gene matches: 7. This CDR3 has 15 amino acids. The germline V gene encodes CDR1 LNHNV and CDR2 YYDKDF (reference sequence). The CDR3 sequence is CATSRDLAGAVKQYF. In nucleotides, the CDR3 is TGTGCCACCAGCAGAGATCTAGCGGGGGCGGTCAAGCAGTACTTC.

The rearrangement links TRBV7-2 to TRBJ1-1; 8 bases fit TRBD1. The CDR3 is 13 residues long. The junction had 6 bases not matched to a gene; V was cut back by 5 bases and J by 7 bases. Germline V gives CDR1 SGHTA, CDR2 FQGNSA. CDR3 DNA sequence: TGTGCCAGCAGCCCGGGAGGACAGGGTGAAGCTTTCTTT. Encoded protein: CASSPGGQGEAFF.

The V gene is TRBV19, the J gene TRBJ1-5; D call uncertain. Trimming took off 9 bases at V and 7 bases at J, with 22 bases between the two ends. The length of the CDR3 is 15 residues. CDR1 LNHDA and CDR2 SQIVND come from the germline V gene (reference sequence). Here the CDR3 reads CASTFPPEKGQPQHF. The DNA for the CDR3 is TGTGCCAGCACATTCCCCCCAGAGAAAGGACAGCCCCAGCATTTT. Full variable domain (remainder filled in from reference TRBV19 and TRBJ1-5): DGGITQSPKYLFRKEGQNVTLSCEQNLNHDAMYWYRQDPGQGLRLIYYSQIVNDFQKGDIAEGYSVSREKKESFPLTVTSAQKNPTAFYLCASTFPPEKGQPQHFGDGTRLSIL.

The chain joins TRBV7-9 to TRBJ2-7; 8 nucleotides align to TRBD2. Germline trimming cut 2 bases from V and 5 bases from J; bases unmatched to any gene: 5. The V gene's germline CDR1 is SEHNR and CDR2 FQNEAQ (reference sequence). The CDR3 length is 14 residues. Written as DNA, the CDR3 is TGTGCCAGCAGCTTAATGGCGGGGGGCAACGAGCAGTACTTC. Its protein is CASSLMAGGNEQYF.

This chain links TRBV29-1 with TRBJ1-4; the match to TRBD1 covers 7 bases. Germline CDR1 is SQVTM and CDR2 is ANQGSEA. This CDR3 region has 12 residues. Trimming cost V 6 bases and J 7 bases; bases outside gene matches: 5. CDR3 DNA: TGCAGCGTGGGACAGCCACCTGAAAAACTGTTTTTT. Amino acid sequence: CSVGQPPEKLFF.

The chain employs TRBV4-1 and TRBJ2-7; TRBD1 agrees at 9 bases. With 1 base clipped from V and 7 bases from J, the junction kept 8 bases outside the gene matches. The CDR3 has 15 amino acids. Germline V gene data show CDR1 as MGHRA and CDR2 as YSYEKL. The CDR3 region is CASSQGTGAPWEQYF. In DNA form, the CDR3 reads TGCGCCAGCAGCCAAGGGACAGGGGCCCCCTGGGAGCAGTACTTC.

The gene calls are TRBV7-2 and TRBJ2-1, with no clear D. The CDR3 has 11 residues. CDR1 and CDR2 from the germline V gene are SGHTA and FQGNSA. The V end was cut by 5 bases, the J end by 5 bases, with 4 bases between. CDR3 protein: CASSAHNEQFF. CDR3 sequence (DNA): TGTGCCAGCAGCGCTCACAATGAGCAGTTCTTC.

CDR3 DNA: TGTGCCAGCAGCTTGGTATTGGCGTCAGATACGCAGTATTTT. Amino acids: CASSLVLASDTQYF. The rearrangement uses TRBV7-2 and TRBJ2-3; D gene unclear. Germline values: CDR1 SGHTA, CDR2 FQGNSA. This CDR3 region has 14 residues. V lost 3 bases and J lost 4, with 11 bases in between.

This clonotype was observed a handful of times. J is TRBJ2-7 and V is TRBV20-1; D is possibly TRBD1 or TRBD2 (6 bases each). Germline loops: CDR1 DFQATT, CDR2 SNEGSKA (reference sequence). V shed 5 bases and J shed 4 bases, with 12 bases lying between them. The CDR3 contains 12 residues. Written as DNA, the CDR3 is TGCAGTGCTCTTACGGGGGCGTACGAGCAGTACTTC. The encoded protein is CSALTGAYEQYF.

The V gene is TRBV18, the J gene TRBJ1-5; TRBD1 is a possible D gene (5 bases). Looked up from germline, CDR1 is KGHSH and CDR2 is LQKENI. Trimming left V 4 bases short and J 7 bases short, with 20 bases between. This CDR3 comprises 16 residues. The CDR3 coding sequence is TGTGCCAGCTCACGGGGATTCGGGCAGGGAGGGCAGCCCCAGCATTTT. It is translated as CASSRGFGQGGQPQHF.

The rearrangement uses TRBV12-3 or TRBV12-4 and TRBJ1-6; no firm D call. V was pared by 3 bases and J by 7 bases, with 10 bases between. The CDR3 sequence is 14 residues long. CDR3 amino acids: CASSFGLGNSPLHF. CDR3 nucleotides: TGTGCCAGCAGTTTTGGGCTGGGGAATTCACCCCTCCACTTT.

The chain recombines TRBV20-1 with TRBJ2-7; a possible D gene is TRBD2 (6 bases). The V gene's germline CDR1 is DFQATT and CDR2 SNEGSKA (reference sequence). Trimming pared 4 bases from V and 2 bases from J, leaving 9 bases between. This CDR3 spans 12 amino acids. CDR3 sequence reads: CSATGTAYEQYF. The CDR3 nucleotides read TGCAGTGCTACCGGGACTGCCTACGAGCAGTACTTC.

The CDR3 bases are TGTGCCAGCAGTGAACGGGAGCAGTACTTC. Encoded protein: CASSEREQYF. This sequence joins TRBV27 and TRBJ2-7; no clear D. CDR3 length equals 10 residues. Germline V gives CDR1 MNHEY, CDR2 SMNVEV (reference sequence). Trimming removed 5 bases at V and 7 bases at J, with 6 bases between.

This chain joins TRBV2 and TRBJ2-7; perhaps TRBD2 as D (5 bases). The CDR3 consists of 10 residues. V gave up 5 bases and J gave up 7 bases, with 6 bases separating them. Germline lookup yields CDR1 SNHLY and CDR2 FYNNEI. In nucleotides, the CDR3 is TGTGCCAGCAGTAGCGGAGAGCAGTACTTC. Translation: CASSSGEQYF. The full variable domain, rest sourced from reference TRBV2 and TRBJ2-7, is EPEVTQTPSHQVTQMGQEVILRCVPISNHLYFYWYRQILGQKVEFLVSFYNNEISEKSEIFDDQFSVERPDGSNFTLKIRSTKLEDSAMYFCASSSGEQYFGPGTRLTVT.

In its sample, this clonotype was seen once. V usage is TRBV6-2 or TRBV6-3 and J usage is TRBJ2-1, with 7 bases matching TRBD2. The CDR3 is 13 residues long. The trim removed 7 bases at V and 8 bases at J, leaving 8 bases unmatched. Germline V gives CDR1 MNHEY, CDR2 SVGEGT. In DNA form, the CDR3 reads TGTGCCAGCAATAACGCGGGGGAGCATGAGCAGTTCTTC. Encoded protein: CASNNAGEHEQFF.

This clonotype was counted a few times. The J gene is TRBJ2-7, the V gene TRBV12-3 or TRBV12-4; D is ambiguous. The CDR3 is made up of 15 amino acids. Trimming pared 5 bases from V and 0 bases from J, leaving 14 bases between. Written as DNA, the CDR3 is TGTGCCAGCAGTCCACGGATGGCCTCCTCCTACGAGCAGTACTTC. Translation gives CASSPRMASSYEQYF.

The chain carries TRBV12-3 or TRBV12-4 and TRBJ2-1; D possibly corresponds to TRBD1 (5 bases). The J call may be incorrect, as the DNA end agrees better with TRBJ2-7. The CDR3 spans 12 residues. In DNA, the CDR3 is TGTGCCAGCAGTTTGGCAGGGTCGAAGCAGTACTTC. It is translated as CASSLAGSKQYF.

The chain couples TRBV6-1 to TRBJ1-2; D remains unclear. CDR1 is MNHNS and CDR2 is SASEGT in the germline V gene. The CDR3 extends over 11 amino acids. V lost 8 bases and J lost 4, with 8 bases in between. The CDR3 sequence is CASGQVYGYTF. DNA for the CDR3: TGTGCCAGCGGTCAGGTCTATGGCTACACCTTC.